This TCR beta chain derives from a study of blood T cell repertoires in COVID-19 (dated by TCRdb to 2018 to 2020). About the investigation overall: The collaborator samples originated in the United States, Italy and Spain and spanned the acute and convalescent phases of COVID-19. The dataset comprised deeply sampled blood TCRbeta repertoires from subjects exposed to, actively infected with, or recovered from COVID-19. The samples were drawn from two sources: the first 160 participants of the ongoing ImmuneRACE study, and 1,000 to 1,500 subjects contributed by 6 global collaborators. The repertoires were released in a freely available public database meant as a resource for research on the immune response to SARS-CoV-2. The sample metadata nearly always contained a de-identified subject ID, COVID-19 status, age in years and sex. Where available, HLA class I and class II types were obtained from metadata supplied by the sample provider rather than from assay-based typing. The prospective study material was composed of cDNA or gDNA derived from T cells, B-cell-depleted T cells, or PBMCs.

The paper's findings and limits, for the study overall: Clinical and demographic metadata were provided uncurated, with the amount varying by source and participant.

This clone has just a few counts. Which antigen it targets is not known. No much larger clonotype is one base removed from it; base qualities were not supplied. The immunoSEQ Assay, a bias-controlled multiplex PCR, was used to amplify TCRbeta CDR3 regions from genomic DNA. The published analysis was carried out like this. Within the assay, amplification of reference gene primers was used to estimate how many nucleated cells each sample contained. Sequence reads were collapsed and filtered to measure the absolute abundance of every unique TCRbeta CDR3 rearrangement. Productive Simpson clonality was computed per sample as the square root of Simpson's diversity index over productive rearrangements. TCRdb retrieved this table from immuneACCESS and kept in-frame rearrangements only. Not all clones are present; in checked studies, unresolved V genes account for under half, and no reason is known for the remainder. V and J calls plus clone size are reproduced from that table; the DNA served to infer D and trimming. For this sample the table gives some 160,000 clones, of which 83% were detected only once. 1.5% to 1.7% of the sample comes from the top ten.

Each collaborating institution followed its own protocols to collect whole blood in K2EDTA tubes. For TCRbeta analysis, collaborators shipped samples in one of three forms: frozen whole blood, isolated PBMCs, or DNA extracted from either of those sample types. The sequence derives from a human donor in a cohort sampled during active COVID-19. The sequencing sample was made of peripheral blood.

CDR3 protein: CASSFRRQPQHF. The sequenced DNA is TGTGCCAGCAGCTTTCGCCGGCAGCCCCAGCATTTT. This sequence uses TRBV12-3 or TRBV12-4 and TRBJ1-5; too little of a D gene remains to name it. The CDR3, cysteine through phenylalanine, is 12 amino acids long. Only the CDR3 part of the read is kept: 36 bases, read in frame from the first base. V lost 6 bases and J lost 7 bases; the stretch between them is 10 bases long.